A single T cell receptor beta chain is shown here with its context. The antigen is undetermined. Clones were read by immunoSEQ multiplex PCR, and TCRdb kept only the in-frame ones, dropping some. The table lists roughly 170,000 clones, 65% to 85% of them singletons, with about 2.8% in the top ten. Germline V gene data show CDR1 as SGHTA and CDR2 as FQGTGA. Trimming pared 2 bases from V and 0 bases from J, leaving 7 bases between. The CDR3 loop spans 14 amino acids. The data originate from a study of cytomegalovirus exposure and HLA in healthy donors. Whole-study findings and limits: Cytomegalovirus-associated TCR beta chains were listed, numbering over 150. The tendency of first-cohort TCR clusters to co-occur in the 90 to 150 validation repertoires was the finding of a later analysis.

The TCR originated in a woman under 30 in good health and CMV-seropositive. The specimen sequenced was PBMCs. The chain uses TRBV7-3 and TRBJ1-1; no firm D call. Written as DNA, the CDR3 is TGTGCCAGCAGCTTAGGGCAAATGAACACTGAAGCTTTCTTT. Amino acid sequence: CASSLGQMNTEAFF.